The 9 T cell receptor beta chains reported below all come from one sample, sequenced in a study of blood T cell repertoires in COVID-19. Only in-frame clones appear in the TCRdb table, and some are missing; sequencing was by immunoSEQ multiplex PCR. This table has 210,000 or so clones, roughly 84% appearing once. What was sequenced was peripheral blood. These receptors all stem from a woman aged 40 to 50 who had recovered from COVID-19.

CDR3 coding DNA: TGTGCCAGTAAGCCCATGTGGGGCGGCCAATCCTACGAGCAGTACTTC. Its protein is CASKPMWGGQSYEQYF. This chain joins TRBV19 and TRBJ2-7; tentative D call: TRBD1 (5 bases). This CDR3 is 16 amino acids long. CDR1 and CDR2 from the germline V gene are LNHDA and SQIVND (reference sequence). Trimming removed 7 bases from V and 1 base from J, with 20 bases in between. Using reference TRBV19 and TRBJ2-7 for the parts outside the CDR3, the full variable domain is DGGITQSPKYLFRKEGQNVTLSCEQNLNHDAMYWYRQDPGQGLRLIYYSQIVNDFQKGDIAEGYSVSREKKESFPLTVTSAQKNPTAFYLCASKPMWGGQSYEQYFGPGTRLTVT.

The chain combines TRBV7-9 with TRBJ1-3, with D perhaps matching TRBD1 (6 bases). The germline CDR1 and CDR2 sequences are SEHNR and FQNEAQ (reference sequence). This CDR3 has 14 residues. V was cut by 8 bases and J by 3 bases, with 14 bases left in between. This chain's CDR3 is CASASGEIGNTIYF. For the CDR3, the DNA is TGTGCCAGCGCTTCAGGGGAAATTGGAAACACCATATATTTT.

The V call is TRBV5-4, the J call TRBJ1-4; the match to TRBD1 covers 7 bases. The CDR3 covers 15 residues. V shed 4 bases and J 8 bases; nucleotides not matched to a gene: 11. Germline values: CDR1 SGHNT, CDR2 YYREEE (reference sequence). The CDR3 loop is CASSDTDRAGEKLFF. DNA for the CDR3: TGTGCCAGCAGCGATACCGACAGGGCGGGGGAAAAACTGTTTTTT. The full variable domain, its missing parts supplied by reference TRBV5-4 and TRBJ1-4, is ETGVTQSPTHLIKTRGQQVTLRCSSQSGHNTVSWYQQALGQGPQFIFQYYREEENGRGNFPPRFSGLQFPNYSSELNVNALELDDSALYLCASSDTDRAGEKLFFGSGTQLSVL.

The CDR3 spells CASSQGASYEQYF. CDR3 sequence (DNA): TGTGCCAGCAGCCAGGGGGCATCCTACGAGCAGTACTTC. The rearrangement uses TRBV3-1 (or the pseudogene TRBV3-2) and TRBJ2-7; TRBD1 might be the D (6 bases). Germline V gene sequence: CDR1 LGHDT, CDR2 YNNKEL (reference sequence). This CDR3 contains 13 residues. Trimming pared 3 bases from V and 1 base from J, leaving 7 bases between.

V and J are TRBV4-2 and TRBJ1-4; D remains unclear. V was shortened by 0 bases and J by 8 bases, with 13 bases between the two germline ends. The CDR3 has 15 residues. Per the germline V gene, CDR1 is LGHNA and CDR2 is YNFKEQ. CDR3 protein: CASSQEGSGREKLFF. The CDR3 nucleotides are TGTGCCAGCAGCCAAGAGGGCAGTGGTAGGGAAAAACTGTTTTTT.

V usage is TRBV11-3 and J usage is TRBJ2-1; TRBD2 matches at 8 bases. Losses at the gene ends were 2 bases for V and 5 bases for J; bases not matched to a gene: 5. Germline V gives CDR1 SGHNT, CDR2 YENEEA. CDR3 length: 15 amino acids. The CDR3 DNA follows: TGTGCCAGCAGCTTATCTACGGGAGGGAACAATGAGCAGTTCTTC. As protein: CASSLSTGGNNEQFF.

Concerning this clone itself: The same CDR3 can be traced to other DNA sequences in this sample. This chain connects TRBV6-2 or TRBV6-3 to TRBJ1-2; D is ambiguous. The CDR3 covers 13 residues. V gave up 0 bases and J gave up 6 bases, with 8 bases separating them. In germline, CDR1 is MNHEY, CDR2 SVGEGT. The CDR3 DNA follows: TGTGCCAGCAGTTACTCTACCGGGAATGGCTACACCTTC. It yields the protein CASSYSTGNGYTF.

CDR3 sequence (DNA): TGTGCCAGCAGTGGGCGGAAAGGACTAGCGGGTTTTGGGACCTACGAGCAGTACTTC. Its translation is CASSGRKGLAGFGTYEQYF. This chain joins TRBV2 and TRBJ2-7; TRBD2 agrees at 11 bases. Germline loops: CDR1 SNHLY, CDR2 FYNNEI. Unmatched junction bases numbered 16, after V lost 4 bases and J lost 2 bases. The CDR3 spans 19 residues.

The chain couples TRBV19 to TRBJ2-1; D gene uncertain. Per germline, CDR1 LNHDA and CDR2 SQIVND (reference sequence). With 5 bases removed from V and 4 bases from J, the gap between germline ends came to 9 bases. The CDR3 sequence is 13 residues long. CDR3 bases: TGTGCCAGTAGTCTTGGGCCATACAATGAGCAGTTCTTC. Its protein product is CASSLGPYNEQFF.